This TCR beta chain was sequenced for a study of blood T cell repertoires in COVID-19. Profiling relied on immunoSEQ multiplex PCR, and the TCRdb table lists in-frame clones only, not all of them. The sample contains under 300,000 clones, over 75% of which appear only once. The V gene's germline CDR1 is MNHEY and CDR2 SVGAGI. This CDR3 is 13 amino acids long. With 8 bases removed from V and 2 bases from J, the gap between germline ends came to 10 bases. The chain links TRBV6-5 to TRBJ1-3; D is undetermined. The TCR originated in a woman between 35 and 50 years old who had recovered from COVID-19. What was sequenced was peripheral blood. CDR3 sequence: CASARFPGNTIYF. As DNA, the CDR3 is TGTGCCAGCGCGAGGTTCCCTGGAAACACCATATATTTT.